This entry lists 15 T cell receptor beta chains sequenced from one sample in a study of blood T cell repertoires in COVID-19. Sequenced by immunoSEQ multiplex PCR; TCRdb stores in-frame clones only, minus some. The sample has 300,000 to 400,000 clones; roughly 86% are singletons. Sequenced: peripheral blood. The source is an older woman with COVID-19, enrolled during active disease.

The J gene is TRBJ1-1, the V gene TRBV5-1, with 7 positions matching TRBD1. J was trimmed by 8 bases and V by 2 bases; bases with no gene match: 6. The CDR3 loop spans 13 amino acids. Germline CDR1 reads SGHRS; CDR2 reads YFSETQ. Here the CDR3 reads CASSFSGTAEAFF. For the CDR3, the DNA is TGCGCCAGCAGCTTCTCCGGGACAGCCGAAGCTTTCTTT.

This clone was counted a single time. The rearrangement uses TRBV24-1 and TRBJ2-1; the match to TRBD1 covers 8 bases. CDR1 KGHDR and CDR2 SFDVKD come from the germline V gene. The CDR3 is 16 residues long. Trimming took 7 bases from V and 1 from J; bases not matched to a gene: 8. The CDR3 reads CATRSTGAKSYNEQFF. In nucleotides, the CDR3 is TGTGCCACCAGATCGACAGGGGCAAAGTCCTACAATGAGCAGTTCTTC.

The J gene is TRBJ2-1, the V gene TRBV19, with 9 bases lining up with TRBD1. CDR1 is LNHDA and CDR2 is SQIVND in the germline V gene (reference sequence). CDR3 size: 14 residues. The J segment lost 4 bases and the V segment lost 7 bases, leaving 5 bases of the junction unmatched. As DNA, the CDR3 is TGTGCCAGTACCCCTGACAGGGGGTACAATGAGCAGTTCTTC. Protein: CASTPDRGYNEQFF.

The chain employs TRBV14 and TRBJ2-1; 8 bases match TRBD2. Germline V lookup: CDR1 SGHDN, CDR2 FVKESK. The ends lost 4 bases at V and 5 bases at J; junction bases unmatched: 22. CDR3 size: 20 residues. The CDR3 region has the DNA TGTGCCAGCAGCCTATACTCGGGGGGGGCATTGGTAAAAATTGACAATGAGCAGTTCTTC. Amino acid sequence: CASSLYSGGALVKIDNEQFF.

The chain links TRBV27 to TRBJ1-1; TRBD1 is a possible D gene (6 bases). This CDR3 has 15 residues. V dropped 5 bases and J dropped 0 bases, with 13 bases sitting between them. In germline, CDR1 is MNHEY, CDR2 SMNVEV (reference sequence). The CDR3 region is CASSPTGYMNTEAFF. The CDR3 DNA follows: TGTGCCAGCAGTCCCACAGGGTACATGAACACTGAAGCTTTCTTT.

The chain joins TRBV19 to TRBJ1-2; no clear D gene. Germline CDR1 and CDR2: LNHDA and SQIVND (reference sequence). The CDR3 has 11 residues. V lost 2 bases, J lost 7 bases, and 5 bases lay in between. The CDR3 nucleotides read TGTGCCAGTAGTATATACGGTGGCTACACCTTC. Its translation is CASSIYGGYTF.

The chain's CDR3 is CASTDRGGQGNSPLHF. Written as DNA, the CDR3 is TGTGCCAGCACCGATAGGGGGGGACAGGGGAATTCACCCCTCCACTTT. The gene calls are TRBV7-9 and TRBJ1-6; TRBD1 aligns across 10 bases. CDR3 length equals 16 residues. The V gene end was trimmed by 7 bases and the J gene end by 7 bases; junction bases not matched to a gene: 10. Germline assignment: CDR1 SEHNR and CDR2 FQNEAQ (reference sequence).

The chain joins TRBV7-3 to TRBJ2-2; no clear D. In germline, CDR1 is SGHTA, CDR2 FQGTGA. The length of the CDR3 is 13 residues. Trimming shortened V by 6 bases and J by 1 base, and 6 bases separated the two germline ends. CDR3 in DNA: TGTGCCAGCAGGCAGGAGAACACCGGGGAGCTGTTTTTT. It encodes CASRQENTGELFF.

The CDR3: CASQFTPNEQYF. In DNA, the CDR3 is TGTGCCAGCCAGTTTACCCCCAACGAGCAGTACTTC. The chain has TRBV28 and TRBJ2-7; D is uncertain. V dropped 8 bases and J dropped 5 bases, with 13 bases sitting between them. Germline loops: CDR1 MDHEN, CDR2 SYDVKM. This CDR3 has 12 amino acids.

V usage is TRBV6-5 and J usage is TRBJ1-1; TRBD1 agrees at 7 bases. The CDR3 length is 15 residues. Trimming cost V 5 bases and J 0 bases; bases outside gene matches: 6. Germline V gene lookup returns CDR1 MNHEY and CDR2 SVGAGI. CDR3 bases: TGTGCCAGCAGTATACAGGGGCTTTTGAACACTGAAGCTTTCTTT. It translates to CASSIQGLLNTEAFF.

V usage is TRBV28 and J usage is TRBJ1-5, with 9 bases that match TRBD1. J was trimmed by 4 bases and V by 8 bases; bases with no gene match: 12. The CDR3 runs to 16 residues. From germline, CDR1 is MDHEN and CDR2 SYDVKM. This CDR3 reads CASEPYKGTGNQPQHF. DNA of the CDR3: TGTGCCAGCGAACCATACAAAGGGACAGGGAATCAGCCCCAGCATTTT.

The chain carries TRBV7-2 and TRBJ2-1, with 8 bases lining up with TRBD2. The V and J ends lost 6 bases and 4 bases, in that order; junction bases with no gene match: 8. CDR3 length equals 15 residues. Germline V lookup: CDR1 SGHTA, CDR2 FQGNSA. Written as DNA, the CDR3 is TGTGCCAGCAGGCGGAGGCGGGGGGCGTACAATGAGCAGTTCTTC. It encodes CASRRRRGAYNEQFF.

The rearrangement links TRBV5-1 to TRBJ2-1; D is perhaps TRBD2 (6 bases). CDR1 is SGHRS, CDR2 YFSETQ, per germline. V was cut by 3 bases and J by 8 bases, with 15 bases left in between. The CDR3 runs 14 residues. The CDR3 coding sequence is TGCGCCAGCAGCTCTCCCTGGCGGGGAGATGAGCAGTTCTTC. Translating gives CASSSPWRGDEQFF. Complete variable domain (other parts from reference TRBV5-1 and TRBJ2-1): KAGVTQTPRYLIKTRGQQVTLSCSPISGHRSVSWYQQTPGQGLQFLFEYFSETQRNKGNFPGRFSGRQFSNSRSEMNVSTLELGDSALYLCASSSPWRGDEQFFGPGTRLTVL.

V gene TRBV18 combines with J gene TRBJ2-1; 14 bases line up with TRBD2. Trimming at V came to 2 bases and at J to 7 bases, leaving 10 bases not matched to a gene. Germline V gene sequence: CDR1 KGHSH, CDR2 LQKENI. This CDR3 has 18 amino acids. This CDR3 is CASSPGRLAGGPLNEQFF. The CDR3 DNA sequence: TGTGCCAGCTCACCAGGCCGACTAGCGGGGGGGCCTTTAAATGAGCAGTTCTTC.

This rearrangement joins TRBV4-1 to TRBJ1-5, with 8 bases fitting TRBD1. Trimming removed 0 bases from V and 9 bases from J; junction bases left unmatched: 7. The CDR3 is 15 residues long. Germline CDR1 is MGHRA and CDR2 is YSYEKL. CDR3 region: CASSQDGQGETPQHF. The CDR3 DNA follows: TGCGCCAGCAGCCAAGACGGACAGGGCGAGACGCCCCAGCATTTT.